This T cell receptor beta chain was found in a study of blood T cells in healthy people across ages. Study-level results: Higher naive T cell percentage went strongly together with higher TCR beta diversity. Whereas aged donors had fewer naive CD4+ cells, long-lived donors had more of them and higher diversity.

Remarks on this clonotype: Antigen specificity is unknown.

Per-sample yields of isolated PBMCs were at least 6.5 million. The CDR3 is 16 amino acids. The V end lost 1 base, the J end lost 1 base, and 13 bases lay between the germline ends. CDR1 MNHEY and CDR2 SMNVEV come from the germline V gene (reference sequence). A second PCR, run for about 7 to 11 cycles, used a sample-barcoded 5' primer plus a J-beta primer mix. Paired-end reads containing CDR3 totaled no fewer than 2.5 million for each sample. TCRdb ran MiXCR on the 5' RACE reads and lists one entry per CDR3 protein. Of some 730,000 distinct CDR3 sequences listed, around a fifth are singletons. The rearrangement links TRBV27 to TRBJ1-1; D is ambiguous. The sequence was collected from a man between 65 and 85 years old in good health. The sequencing sample was made of blood. The CDR3: CASSLYPGEENTEAFF. CDR3 bases: TGTGCCAGCAGTTTATATCCCGGGGAGGAGAACACTGAAGCTTTCTTT.